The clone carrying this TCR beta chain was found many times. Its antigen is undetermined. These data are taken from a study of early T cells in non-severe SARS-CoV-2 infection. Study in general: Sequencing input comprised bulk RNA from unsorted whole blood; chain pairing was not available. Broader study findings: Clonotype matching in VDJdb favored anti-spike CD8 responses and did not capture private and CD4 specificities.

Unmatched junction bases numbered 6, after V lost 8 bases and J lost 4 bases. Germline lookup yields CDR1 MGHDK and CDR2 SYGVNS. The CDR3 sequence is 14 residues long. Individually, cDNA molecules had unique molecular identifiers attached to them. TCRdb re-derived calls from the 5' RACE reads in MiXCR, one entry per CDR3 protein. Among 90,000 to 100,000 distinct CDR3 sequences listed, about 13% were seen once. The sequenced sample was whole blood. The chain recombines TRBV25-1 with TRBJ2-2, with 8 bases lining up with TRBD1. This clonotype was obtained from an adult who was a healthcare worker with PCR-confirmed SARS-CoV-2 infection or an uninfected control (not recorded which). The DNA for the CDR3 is TGTGCCAGCTCTGGACAGGGCGGCACCGGGGAGCTGTTTTTT. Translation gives CASSGQGGTGELFF.